The 26 T cell receptor beta chains in this list originate from one sample, sequenced in a study of shared clonotypes between healthy human individuals. TCRdb keeps only in-frame clones here, not all; method: immunoSEQ multiplex PCR. The table has millions of clones, 90% to 95% seen once. Sample: naive CD4+ T cells sorted from blood. Subset specified: CD45RA+ positively selected. The receptors stem from a young man in good health.

This rearrangement joins TRBV28 to TRBJ1-4, with 9 bases fitting TRBD1. The length of the CDR3 is 14 residues. Germline V lookup: CDR1 MDHEN, CDR2 SYDVKM. V gave up 6 bases and J gave up 8 bases; unmatched junction bases: 7. The CDR3 DNA reads as TGTGCCAGCAGATCACAGGGGGCTGGGGAAAAACTGTTTTTT. Its translation: CASRSQGAGEKLFF.

The gene calls are TRBV10-3 and TRBJ1-2, with D perhaps matching TRBD1 (6 bases). Between the trimmed V and J ends, which lost 4 bases and 6 bases, there was a span of 9 bases. CDR3 length equals 12 residues. Germline lookup yields CDR1 ENHRY and CDR2 SYGVKD. The CDR3 region has the DNA TGTGCCATCAGTGGGACAGACGATGGCTACACCTTC. It is translated as CAISGTDDGYTF.

The chain recombines TRBV7-2 with TRBJ2-2; no reliable D call. From germline, CDR1 is SGHTA and CDR2 FQGNSA. The V end lost 2 bases, the J end lost 1 base, and 11 bases lay between the germline ends. There are 16 residues in the CDR3. CDR3 nucleotides: TGTGCCAGCAGCTTATTAGTCGGAGTGAACACCGGGGAGCTGTTTTTT. Translated: CASSLLVGVNTGELFF.

The chain uses TRBV4-1 and TRBJ1-4; D is ambiguous. Germline V CDR1 and CDR2: MGHRA, YSYEKL. Trimming took off 7 bases at V and 10 bases at J, with 22 bases between the two ends. The CDR3 extends over 15 amino acids. This CDR3 reads CASTLAGTPDGKLFF. The CDR3 DNA is TGCGCCAGCACCCTGGCGGGAACGCCAGACGGAAAACTGTTTTTT.

A remark on this clone: This may come from a read error, since a much larger clone is one base off. The identical CDR3 is also encoded by other nucleotide sequences in the sample. The chain has TRBV7-2 and TRBJ1-1; D is possibly TRBD1 (6 bases). The germline CDR1 and CDR2 sequences are SGHTA and FQGNSA. The CDR3 sequence is 13 residues long. With 3 bases removed from V and 1 base from J, the gap between germline ends came to 6 bases. The CDR3 spells CASSLDRNTEAFF. CDR3 bases: TGTGCCAGCAGCTTGGACAGGAACACTGAAGCTTTCTTT.

This chain connects TRBV6-6 to TRBJ2-3; 7 bases agree with TRBD2. Germline V CDR1 and CDR2: MNHNY, SVGAGI (reference sequence). Trimming took 10 bases from V and 0 from J; bases not matched to a gene: 13. This CDR3 is 16 amino acids long. The DNA for the CDR3 is TGTGCCATCAAACCCTGGGGTAGCGGGAGCACAGATACGCAGTATTTT. It translates to CAIKPWGSGSTDTQYF.

This clone was seen a single time. Other DNA sequences in the same sample also yield this CDR3. V is TRBV5-1 and J is TRBJ2-4, with D perhaps TRBD1 (5 bases). The CDR3 length is 14 residues. The germline V gene has CDR1 SGHRS and CDR2 YFSETQ. With 2 bases removed from V and 0 bases from J, the gap between germline ends came to 6 bases. The CDR3 DNA sequence: TGCGCCAGCAGCTTAGGGGAAGCCAAAAACATTCAGTACTTC. It encodes CASSLGEAKNIQYF.

This sequence joins TRBV10-2 and TRBJ1-1; no firm D call. Germline CDR1 WSHSY, CDR2 SAAADI. V was shortened by 4 bases and J by 7 bases, with 13 bases between the two germline ends. The CDR3 is 13 residues long. The CDR3 sequence: CASSVNEGLEAFF. The CDR3 DNA sequence: TGCGCCAGCAGTGTCAATGAAGGGCTTGAAGCTTTCTTT.

To note about this clone: Other DNA sequences in this sample translate to the same CDR3. The chain is built from TRBV7-2 and TRBJ1-6; D uncertain. V dropped 0 bases and J dropped 7 bases, with 7 bases sitting between them. The length of the CDR3 is 14 residues. The germline V gene has CDR1 SGHTA and CDR2 FQGNSA. CDR3 sequence reads: CASSLAGPNSPLHF. DNA of the CDR3: TGTGCCAGCAGCTTAGCAGGGCCAAATTCACCCCTCCACTTT.

The V call is TRBV30, the J call TRBJ2-2; D not certain. Germline V gene sequence: CDR1 GTSNPN, CDR2 SVGIG (reference sequence). The CDR3 loop spans 13 amino acids. Trimming left V 0 bases short and J 14 bases short, with 16 bases between. In DNA, the CDR3 is TGTGCCTGGAGTGTAAATTTAAGGGCCAGACTGTTTTTT. It is translated as CAWSVNLRARLFF.

The chain combines TRBV6-1 with TRBJ2-7, with 8 bases fitting TRBD1. The trim removed 5 bases at V and 4 bases at J, leaving 7 bases unmatched. The germline V gene encodes CDR1 MNHNS and CDR2 SASEGT. The CDR3 length is 14 residues. For the CDR3, the DNA is TGTGCCAGCAGTATGGGACAGGATGGGTACGAGCAGTACTTC. Translation gives CASSMGQDGYEQYF.

The V gene is TRBV30, the J gene TRBJ1-2, with TRBD1 as a possible D gene (6 bases). V lost 3 bases, J lost 7 bases, and 15 bases lay in between. The CDR3 length is 13 residues. Germline CDR1 GTSNPN, CDR2 SVGIG (reference sequence). CDR3 sequence reads: CAWSSGGRGGYTF. CDR3 DNA sequence: TGTGCCTGGAGCTCGGGGGGCCGCGGTGGCTACACCTTC.

Ten or more counts support this clone. The same CDR3 also results from other DNA sequences found in this sample. The gene calls are TRBV29-1 and TRBJ1-2; D is ambiguous. This CDR3 is built from 11 residues. Trimming removed 1 base from V and 8 bases from J, with 8 bases in between. Germline CDR1 SQVTM, CDR2 ANQGSEA. The CDR3, as DNA: TGCAGCGTTGAAGCACAGACGGGCTACACCTTC. This codes for CSVEAQTGYTF.

The V call is TRBV7-9, the J call TRBJ2-1, with D maybe TRBD1 (6 bases). This CDR3 region has 18 residues. Germline loops: CDR1 SEHNR, CDR2 FQNEAQ (reference sequence). The V gene lost 6 bases and the J gene lost 8 bases, with 29 bases spanning the gap. As DNA, the CDR3 is TGTGCCAGCAGGACAATAAATGAACTACCCACAGGGATGTATGAGCAGTTCTTC. Translation gives CASRTINELPTGMYEQFF.

V usage is TRBV6-1 and J usage is TRBJ1-1; D gene ambiguous. The ends were cut back, 6 bases at V and 1 base at J, with 9 bases in the middle. Per the germline V gene, CDR1 is MNHNS and CDR2 is SASEGT. The CDR3 is 13 amino acids. The CDR3 DNA is TGTGCCAGCAGGGGCAGCCCGAACACTGAAGCTTTCTTT. Its translation is CASRGSPNTEAFF.

V is TRBV30 and J is TRBJ2-1; 12 bases are a match to TRBD1. This CDR3 spans 18 amino acids. Losses at the gene ends were 0 bases for V and 8 bases for J; bases not matched to a gene: 14. Per the germline V gene, CDR1 is GTSNPN and CDR2 is SVGIG (reference sequence). The CDR3 DNA sequence: TGTGCCTGGAGTGTTGTAGGGATGGGGACAGGGGGCTGGTATGAGCAGTTCTTC. It encodes CAWSVVGMGTGGWYEQFF.

Regarding this clone: Other nucleotide sequences from this sample produce the same CDR3. This chain links TRBV5-6 with TRBJ2-7, with D unresolved. CDR1 is SGHDT, CDR2 YYEEEE, per germline. V lost 0 bases and J lost 1, with 2 bases in between. The CDR3 is 12 residues long. The CDR3 DNA is TGTGCCAGCAGCTTGGCTTCCTACGAGCAGTACTTC. The encoded protein is CASSLASYEQYF. Combining the CDR3 with reference TRBV5-6 and TRBJ2-7 gives the whole variable domain DAGVTQSPTHLIKTRGQQVTLRCSPKSGHDTVSWYQQALGQGPQFIFQYYEEEERQRGNFPDRFSGHQFPNYSSELNVNALLLGDSALYLCASSLASYEQYFGPGTRLTVT.

The chain combines TRBV5-1 with TRBJ2-5; 13 bases are shared with TRBD2. The CDR3 totals 17 residues. Germline CDR1 is SGHRS and CDR2 is YFSETQ. The V gene end was trimmed by 5 bases and the J gene end by 5 bases; junction bases not matched to a gene: 12. CDR3 protein: CASRPGPTSGGAETQYF. Here the CDR3 DNA reads TGCGCCAGCAGGCCGGGGCCTACTAGCGGGGGGGCGGAGACCCAGTACTTC.

The chain joins TRBV29-1 to TRBJ2-4; D is tentatively TRBD1 or TRBD2 (7 bases each). V was pared by 6 bases and J by 8 bases, with 14 bases between. Germline V gives CDR1 SQVTM, CDR2 ANQGSEA. This CDR3 spans 12 amino acids. In nucleotides, the CDR3 is TGCAGCGTCTCACAGGGGAGGGACATTCAGTACTTC. Translating it yields CSVSQGRDIQYF.

The chain recombines TRBV5-6 with TRBJ1-4; D unclear. The CDR3 spans 15 residues. V was trimmed by 4 bases and J by 0 bases, leaving 10 bases between them. Germline assignment: CDR1 SGHDT and CDR2 YYEEEE. CDR3 amino acids: CASSMSGATNEKLFF. In nucleotides, the CDR3 is TGTGCCAGCAGCATGTCCGGTGCAACTAATGAAAAACTGTTTTTT.

This chain uses TRBV2 with TRBJ1-3; the match to TRBD1 covers 8 bases. After removal of 5 bases from V and 7 bases from J, the junction contained 7 bases not matched to a gene. CDR1 is SNHLY, CDR2 FYNNEI, per germline. The CDR3 loop spans 14 amino acids. The CDR3 sequence is CASSSRTGPNTIYF. As DNA, the CDR3 is TGTGCCAGCAGTTCTCGGACAGGGCCCAACACCATATATTTT.

The chain joins TRBV30 to TRBJ1-2, with a tentative D call TRBD1 (5 bases). CDR1 is GTSNPN, CDR2 SVGIG, per germline (reference sequence). V lost 0 bases and J 2 bases, leaving 13 bases between the germline ends. CDR3 size: 15 residues. Written as DNA, the CDR3 is TGTGCCTGGAGTGTACCTTTTACAGGCAACTATGGCTACACCTTC. This translates into CAWSVPFTGNYGYTF.

The chain combines TRBV27 with TRBJ1-6, with D unclear. Germline assignment: CDR1 MNHEY and CDR2 SMNVEV (reference sequence). Trimming left V 6 bases short and J 6 bases short, with 6 bases between. The CDR3 runs to 12 residues. The CDR3 DNA follows: TGTGCCAGCAGGACATCTAATTCACCCCTCCACTTT. Translated: CASRTSNSPLHF.

The rearrangement uses TRBV7-9 and TRBJ2-3; 8 bases line up with TRBD1. Germline lookup yields CDR1 SEHNR and CDR2 FQNEAQ (reference sequence). Germline trimming cut 2 bases from V and 2 bases from J; bases unmatched to any gene: 3. This CDR3 spans 15 amino acids. CDR3 nucleotide sequence: TGTGCCAGCAGCTTATGGGACAGGACCACAGATACGCAGTATTTT. Protein product: CASSLWDRTTDTQYF.

V gene TRBV18 combines with J gene TRBJ1-1; 7 nucleotides agree with TRBD1. V shed 3 bases, J shed 5 bases, and the junction held 9 bases outside the gene matches. This CDR3 comprises 15 residues. Germline V gene sequence: CDR1 KGHSH, CDR2 LQKENI. CDR3 nucleotide sequence: TGTGCCAGCTCACCTCGGACAGGCGATCAGACTGAAGCTTTCTTT. Translated, it gives CASSPRTGDQTEAFF.

This chain uses TRBV2 with TRBJ2-5, with 7 bases identical to TRBD1. Trimming cost V 6 bases and J 2 bases; bases outside gene matches: 3. The CDR3 length is 13 residues. The V gene's germline CDR1 is SNHLY and CDR2 FYNNEI. The CDR3 nucleotides are TGTGCCAGCAGATTCAGGGGGCAAGAGACCCAGTACTTC. Translating it yields CASRFRGQETQYF.